One and the same sample provided the 23 T cell receptor beta chains below, sequenced in a study of blood T cell repertoires in COVID-19. TCRdb keeps only in-frame clones here, not all; method: immunoSEQ multiplex PCR. Counted here are over 50,000 clones, over 75% occurring once; the ten biggest clones make up approximately 15%. Sequencing was performed on peripheral blood. All receptors derive from a human donor with active COVID-19. The donor label of this sample is uncertain.

The genes are TRBV7-9 and TRBJ2-7, with a weak D call TRBD1 (5 bases). This CDR3 has 17 amino acids. CDR1 is SEHNR, CDR2 FQNEAQ, per germline (reference sequence). Trimming pared 1 base from V and 3 bases from J, leaving 19 bases between. Here the CDR3 DNA reads TGTGCCAGCAGCTTAGGACCCACAGGTAATGCAGGCTACGAGCAGTACGTC. Translated: CASSLGPTGNAGYEQYV.

This chain links TRBV7-2 with TRBJ2-1; 9 bases are shared with TRBD2. CDR1 and CDR2 from the germline V gene are SGHTA and FQGNSA. The CDR3 has 15 amino acids. Trimming removed 2 bases from V and 8 bases from J; junction bases left unmatched: 7. The CDR3 DNA follows: TGTGCCAGCAGCTTAAGCGGGGGGAAGTTGGATGAGCAGTTCTTC. Translation gives CASSLSGGKLDEQFF.

J is TRBJ1-5 and V is TRBV5-1, with 7 bases matching TRBD1. The trim removed 4 bases at V and 2 bases at J, leaving 3 bases unmatched. Germline lookup yields CDR1 SGHRS and CDR2 YFSETQ. There are 14 residues in the CDR3. CDR3 bases: TGCGCCAGCAGCCCCGGACAGGGCAATCAGCCCCAGCATTTT. Its protein is CASSPGQGNQPQHF.

V usage is TRBV28 and J usage is TRBJ2-5, with 16 nucleotides matching TRBD2. Germline loops: CDR1 MDHEN, CDR2 SYDVKM. V lost 2 bases and J lost 5; bases outside the gene matches: 8. This CDR3 is built from 18 residues. CDR3 amino acids: CASSLGTSGRAEGETQYF. CDR3 coding DNA: TGTGCCAGCAGTTTAGGGACTAGCGGGAGGGCCGAGGGTGAGACCCAGTACTTC.

The V gene is TRBV3-1 (or the pseudogene TRBV3-2), the J gene TRBJ2-7; possibly TRBD1 for D (5 bases). Germline V CDR1 and CDR2: LGHDT, YNNKEL (reference sequence). The CDR3 has 13 amino acids. Trimming took 4 bases from V and 0 from J, leaving 7 bases between them. DNA of the CDR3: TGTGCCAGCAGCCCAGGGATCTCCTACGAGCAGTACTTC. Encoded protein: CASSPGISYEQYF.

The rearrangement links TRBV24-1 to TRBJ2-1, with D possibly TRBD1 on 6 matching bases. The ends were cut back, 7 bases at V and 5 bases at J, with 11 bases in the middle. Germline CDR1 and CDR2: KGHDR and SFDVKD. This CDR3 comprises 13 residues. CDR3 sequence: CATRQGDHNEQFF. As DNA, the CDR3 is TGTGCCACCAGACAGGGAGACCACAATGAGCAGTTCTTC.

The chain couples TRBV9 to TRBJ1-2; 10 nucleotides align to TRBD1. The germline V gene has CDR1 SGDLS and CDR2 YYNGEE. Germline trimming cut 4 bases from V and 8 bases from J; bases unmatched to any gene: 5. This CDR3 comprises 13 residues. The CDR3 bases are TGTGCCAGCAGCACCGGACAGGGGGACGGCTACACCTTC. It encodes CASSTGQGDGYTF.

The V and J genes are TRBV6-6 and TRBJ1-2, with 7 bases fitting TRBD1. The CDR3 totals 12 residues. V dropped 6 bases and J dropped 8; count of bases not matched to a gene: 6. Looked up from germline, CDR1 is MNHNY and CDR2 is SVGAGI (reference sequence). The CDR3 region is CASSNDRVGYTF. The CDR3 coding sequence is TGTGCCAGCAGCAACGACAGGGTAGGCTACACCTTC.

The rearrangement uses TRBV5-1 and TRBJ1-2; 7 bases map to TRBD1. Trimming cost V 5 bases and J 3 bases; bases outside gene matches: 1. The CDR3 loop spans 12 amino acids. Germline V gene lookup returns CDR1 SGHRS and CDR2 YFSETQ. The CDR3 here is CASSQGDYGYTF. CDR3 nucleotide sequence: TGCGCCAGCAGTCAGGGGGACTATGGCTACACCTTC.

The chain has TRBV19 and TRBJ2-7; 9 nucleotides match TRBD1. In germline, CDR1 is LNHDA, CDR2 SQIVND (reference sequence). CDR3 length equals 16 residues. The ends lost 2 bases at V and 1 base at J; junction bases unmatched: 6. The CDR3 sequence: CASSIKQGAYSYEQYF. CDR3 DNA: TGTGCCAGTAGTATAAAACAGGGGGCTTATTCCTACGAGCAGTACTTC.

The rearrangement joins TRBV21-1 to TRBJ1-1. TRBV21-1 represents a pseudogene. The CDR3 length is 16 residues. CDR3 sequence reads: CASSKAWVEGGTEAFF. The CDR3 DNA follows: TGTGCCAGCAGCAAAGCATGGGTGGAGGGAGGCACTGAAGCTTTCTTT.

V is TRBV7-3 and J is TRBJ1-1, with D possibly matching TRBD1 (5 bases). The CDR3 extends over 13 amino acids. V was trimmed by 3 bases and J by 1 base, leaving 6 bases between them. The V gene's germline CDR1 is SGHTA and CDR2 FQGTGA. The CDR3 DNA reads as TGTGCCAGCAGCTTGACAGAGAACACTGAAGCTTTCTTT. This codes for CASSLTENTEAFF. Looking up the rest from reference TRBV7-3 and TRBJ1-1 gives the full variable domain: GAGVSQTPSNKVTEKGKYVELRCDPISGHTALYWYRQSLGQGPEFLIYFQGTGAADDSGLPNDRFFAVRPEGSVSTLKIQRTERGDSAVYLCASSLTENTEAFFGQGTRLTVV.

This clone was found once. The CDR3 protein is CASSLRGTDGYTF. CDR3 bases: TGTGCCAGCAGCTTGCGCGGGACGGATGGCTACACCTTC. The chain links TRBV5-4 to TRBJ1-2, with a tentative D call TRBD1 (5 bases). The CDR3 spans 13 residues. Trimming cost V 1 base and J 6 bases, with 10 bases left between them. Germline loops: CDR1 SGHNT, CDR2 YYREEE (reference sequence).

The CDR3 DNA reads TGCGGCTTGCGGGACAGGGACACCTTC. The encoded protein is CGLRDRDTF. This sequence joins TRBV20-1 and TRBJ1-2; 9 bases map to TRBD1. The CDR3 consists of 9 residues. CDR1 and CDR2 from the germline V gene are DFQATT and SNEGSKA (reference sequence).

The CDR3 DNA reads as TGTGCCAGCAGTACCGGGACTGATAATTCACCCCTCCACTTT. Its translation is CASSTGTDNSPLHF. The V call is TRBV2, the J call TRBJ1-6, with D possibly TRBD1 on 5 matching bases. CDR1 SNHLY and CDR2 FYNNEI come from the germline V gene. CDR3 length equals 14 residues. Trimming shortened V by 5 bases and J by 5 bases, and 10 bases separated the two germline ends.

The chain links TRBV28 to TRBJ2-1; D is perhaps TRBD2 (6 bases). The ends were cut back, 5 bases at V and 0 bases at J, with 20 bases in the middle. The CDR3 sequence is 18 residues long. Germline V gene lookup returns CDR1 MDHEN and CDR2 SYDVKM. The CDR3 DNA sequence: TGTGCCAGCAGTCCCCGGTTGGCTAGCGCTATCTCCTACAATGAGCAGTTCTTC. It translates to CASSPRLASAISYNEQFF. Drawing the rest from reference TRBV28 and TRBJ2-1, the complete variable domain is DVKVTQSSRYLVKRTGEKVFLECVQDMDHENMFWYRQDPGLGLRLIYFSYDVKMKEKGDIPEGYSVSREKKERFSLILESASTNQTSMYLCASSPRLASAISYNEQFFGPGTRLTVL.

This clone was found once. The chain has TRBV29-1 and TRBJ2-3; D is unclear. The germline V and J ends were trimmed by 3 bases and 1 base, with 20 bases remaining between them. The CDR3 length is 17 residues. The germline V gene has CDR1 SQVTM and CDR2 ANQGSEA. Here the CDR3 reads CSVDSGRYNRGTDTQYF. The CDR3, as DNA: TGCAGCGTTGATTCCGGTCGCTATAACCGGGGCACAGATACGCAGTATTTT.

The V and J genes are TRBV11-2 and TRBJ2-7; 11 nucleotides line up with TRBD2. V was pared by 5 bases and J by 3 bases, with 6 bases of the junction left unmatched. The CDR3 extends over 15 amino acids. Germline V CDR1 and CDR2: SGHAT, FQNNGV. CDR3 bases: TGTGCCAGCAGCCGCGGGACTAGCGGCTTCTACGAGCAGTACGTC. Translating it yields CASSRGTSGFYEQYV.

CDR3 DNA sequence: TGTGCCAGCAGCCCCCGGGGAGGGGGAAGAAACACCATATATTTT. Translation gives CASSPRGGGRNTIYF. The chain combines TRBV7-2 with TRBJ1-3; weak D call: TRBD1 (6 bases). This CDR3 is built from 15 residues. Trimming took off 5 bases at V and 5 bases at J, with 16 bases between the two ends. CDR1 and CDR2 from the germline V gene are SGHTA and FQGNSA. The full variable domain, rest sourced from reference TRBV7-2 and TRBJ1-3, is GAGVSQSPSNKVTEKGKDVELRCDPISGHTALYWYRQSLGQGLEFLIYFQGNSAPDKSGLPSDRFSAERTGGSVSTLTIQRTQQEDSAVYLCASSPRGGGRNTIYFGEGSWLTVV.

This sequence joins TRBV5-1 and TRBJ1-1; D is undetermined. Germline lookup yields CDR1 SGHRS and CDR2 YFSETQ. The V end was cut by 2 bases, the J end by 11 bases, with 16 bases between. The CDR3 runs 13 residues. The CDR3 DNA reads TGCGCCAGCAGCTTAGAGTCACCTGTCTGGGCTTTCTTT. As protein: CASSLESPVWAFF.

The rearrangement links TRBV18 to TRBJ2-7, with 9 bases identical to TRBD1. Germline values: CDR1 KGHSH, CDR2 LQKENI. J gave up 3 bases and V 3 bases, and 3 bases lay outside the gene matches. The CDR3 spans 14 residues. The DNA for the CDR3 is TGTGCCAGCTCACCCACAGGGGGCAACTACGAGCAGTACGTC. Its protein is CASSPTGGNYEQYV.

This clone was picked up one time. V is TRBV11-2 and J is TRBJ2-3; D is uncertain. The V end lost 4 bases, the J end lost 1 base, and 15 bases lay between the germline ends. The length of the CDR3 is 16 residues. From germline, CDR1 is SGHAT and CDR2 FQNNGV. The CDR3 sequence is CASSSWVLGGTDTQYF. CDR3 DNA: TGTGCCAGCAGCTCATGGGTCCTCGGAGGCACAGATACGCAGTATTTT.

The V and J genes are TRBV25-1 and TRBJ2-3; possibly TRBD2 for D (6 bases). V was pared by 1 base and J by 5 bases, with 7 bases between. Germline CDR1 and CDR2: MGHDK and SYGVNS. The CDR3 spans 13 residues. As DNA, the CDR3 is TGTGCCAGCAGTGAATTCGGGGGAGATACGCAGTATTTT. As protein: CASSEFGGDTQYF.